Below, 21 T cell receptor beta chains from the same sample are listed, as sequenced in a study of CD4 and CD8 cells across lung adenocarcinoma regions. TCRdb re-called the PCR reads with MiXCR, one entry per CDR3 protein. The table records 3,000 to 4,000 distinct CDR3 sequences, 55% to 70% of them present only once. The sample consisted of CD4+ T cells from the margin of a lung tumor. These receptors were collected from a male donor with lung adenocarcinoma. The CD4 and CD8 labels of this study may be unreliable.

A note on this clonotype: A read error may produce the germline difference seen at one junction end. The V call is TRBV6-5, the J call TRBJ2-1, with a tentative D call TRBD2 (7 bases). CDR3 length equals 15 residues. Germline V lookup: CDR1 MNHEY, CDR2 SVGAGI. The CDR3 loop is CAAGYGGRDLETQYF. The CDR3 region has the DNA TGTGCCGCGGGTTACGGGGGGCGAGACCTAGAGACGCAGTATTTC.

The chain carries TRBV6-5 and TRBJ1-2, with D possibly TRBD1 on 6 matching bases. The CDR3 is 14 amino acids. The germline V and J ends were trimmed by 0 bases and 8 bases, with 13 bases remaining between them. Germline V lookup: CDR1 MNHEY, CDR2 SVGAGI. CDR3 nucleotide sequence: TGTGCCAGCAGTTACTCGGCAGGGGCCTGGGGCTACACCTTC. It specifies CASSYSAGAWGYTF.

This clonotype was observed a few times. The rearrangement uses TRBV12-3 or TRBV12-4 and TRBJ2-7; tentatively, D is TRBD1 (5 bases). This CDR3 comprises 16 residues. V was shortened by 6 bases and J by 2 bases, with 20 bases between the two germline ends. The chain's CDR3 is CASSSGSLTLTYEQYF. The CDR3, as DNA: TGTGCCAGCAGCTCAGGGTCCCTGACTTTAACCTACGAGCAGTACTTC.

This chain connects TRBV11-2 to TRBJ2-1; 7 bases map to TRBD2. The J call is in doubt because the DNA end fits TRBJ2-7 better. The CDR3 length is 17 residues. Looked up from germline, CDR1 is SGHAT and CDR2 is FQNNGV. CDR3 coding DNA: TGTGCCAGCAGCTTAGATCTCTTGTCTAGCGGTCCCTACGAGCAGTACTTC. Translating it yields CASSLDLLSSGPYEQYF.

The chain employs TRBV6-5 and TRBJ2-5, with 8 bases fitting TRBD2. This CDR3 is 18 amino acids long. CDR1 is MNHEY, CDR2 SVGAGI, per germline. The junction had 16 bases not matched to a gene; V was cut back by 4 bases and J by 3 bases. The CDR3 here is CASSFLPGGAHMKETQYF. The CDR3, as DNA: TGTGCCAGCAGTTTCCTTCCGGGAGGGGCTCACATGAAAGAGACCCAGTACTTC.

The chain couples TRBV7-2 to TRBJ2-2, with D unclear. Trimming took off 1 base at V and 2 bases at J, with 11 bases between the two ends. The CDR3 extends over 16 amino acids. Germline CDR1 is SGHTA and CDR2 is FQGNSA. The CDR3 is CASSLVGRTNTGELFF. Written as DNA, the CDR3 is TGTGCCAGCAGCTTAGTAGGCAGGACCAACACCGGGGAGCTGTTTTTT.

The rearrangement joins TRBV27 to TRBJ1-6; D is unclear. The germline CDR1 and CDR2 sequences are MNHEY and SMNVEV (reference sequence). V was trimmed by 0 bases and J by 9 bases, leaving 9 bases between them. This CDR3 has 14 amino acids. CDR3 in DNA: TGTGCCAGCAGTTTATCAGGGCCCGTTTCACCCCTCCACTTT. It codes for CASSLSGPVSPLHF.

The V call is TRBV12-3 or TRBV12-4, the J call TRBJ2-6; no definite D call. Trimming cost V 3 bases and J 0 bases, with 3 bases left between them. The CDR3 contains 14 residues. The CDR3 DNA sequence: TGTGCCAGCAGTTTTAGCTCTGGGGCCAACGTCCTGACTTTC. Its protein is CASSFSSGANVLTF.

The chain uses TRBV6-1 and TRBJ2-7; D not certain. The CDR3 extends over 15 amino acids. V was pared by 1 base and J by 1 base, with 11 bases between. Germline V gene sequence: CDR1 MNHNS, CDR2 SASEGT. CDR3 region: CASSEGLITSYEQYF. The CDR3 DNA reads as TGTGCCAGCAGTGAAGGACTGATAACTTCCTACGAGCAGTACTTC.

The chain has TRBV6-1 and TRBJ2-2; TRBD2 agrees at 9 bases. The CDR3 spans 14 residues. The ends lost 5 bases at V and 5 bases at J; junction bases unmatched: 3. CDR1 and CDR2 from the germline V gene are MNHNS and SASEGT. The CDR3 region is CASSRSGGTGELFF. CDR3 DNA sequence: TGTGCCAGCAGTAGGAGCGGGGGGACCGGGGAGCTGTTTTTT.

The CDR3 DNA follows: TGTGCCAGCAGTGGGTCCCCCCAAGGCTACGAGCAGTACTTC. Amino acids: CASSGSPQGYEQYF. V gene TRBV6-1 combines with J gene TRBJ2-5; no definite D call. Near its end, the DNA agrees better with TRBJ2-7, so the J call may be wrong. This CDR3 region has 14 residues. Germline CDR1 and CDR2: MNHNS and SASEGT.

The J gene is TRBJ2-5, the V gene TRBV11-3; no reliable D call. TRBJ2-7 matches the DNA end more closely, so the J call is doubtful. The germline gives CDR1 SGHNT, CDR2 YENEEA. The CDR3 covers 12 residues. The CDR3: CASSVSGYEQYF. The CDR3 DNA follows: TGTGCCAGCAGCGTATCGGGTTACGAGCAGTACTTC.

This clonotype has just one count. Sequence at one end of the junction differs from germline and may be a read error. CDR3 region: CASSEFQQAGVAGELYF. The CDR3 coding sequence is TGTGCCAGCAGTGAATTTCAACAGGCGGGAGTGGCCGGGGAGCTGTATTTT. The chain recombines TRBV6-1 with TRBJ2-2; 7 nucleotides match TRBD2. CDR1 MNHNS and CDR2 SASEGT come from the germline V gene. The CDR3 spans 17 residues.

V is TRBV12-3 or TRBV12-4 and J is TRBJ2-5; possible D gene TRBD2, 8 bases. The end of the DNA fits TRBJ2-7 better, so the J call may be wrong. CDR3 length: 17 residues. CDR3 nucleotide sequence: TGTGCCAGCAGTTTAGGGCAGGGGGGACTAGGAATCTACGAGCAGTACTTC. As protein: CASSLGQGGLGIYEQYF.

There are a few counts of this clonotype. The chain combines TRBV20-1 with TRBJ2-2; TRBD2 aligns across 8 bases. J was trimmed by 1 base and V by 5 bases; bases with no gene match: 6. The CDR3 spans 15 residues. The V gene's germline CDR1 is DFQATT and CDR2 SNEGSKA (reference sequence). DNA for the CDR3: TGCAGTGCTGTGAGGACTAGCAGGAACACCGGGGAGCTGTTTTTT. This encodes CSAVRTSRNTGELFF.

The genes are TRBV12-3 or TRBV12-4 and TRBJ2-1; 10 nucleotides agree with TRBD1. The V segment lost 5 bases and the J segment 8 bases; nucleotides outside the gene matches: 9. The CDR3 covers 15 residues. CDR3 residues: CASSPGTGVWYEQFF. The CDR3 DNA reads TGTGCCAGCAGTCCCGGGACAGGGGTCTGGTATGAGCAGTTCTTC.

The chain couples TRBV12-3 or TRBV12-4 to TRBJ2-1, with D possibly being TRBD2 (7 bases). The DNA end is a closer match to TRBJ2-5, so the J assignment may be wrong. The CDR3 runs 16 residues. CDR3 in amino acids: CASSLRGGGSQETQYF. The CDR3 region has the DNA TGTGCCAGCAGTTTAAGGGGGGGCGGGAGCCAAGAGACCCAGTACTTC.

This rearrangement joins TRBV6-1 to TRBJ2-1; D is unresolved. Germline V gene sequence: CDR1 MNHNS, CDR2 SASEGT. Between the trimmed V and J ends, which lost 11 bases and 4 bases, there was a span of 21 bases. The CDR3 loop spans 15 amino acids. The CDR3 spells CACEPNLLVYNEQFF. The CDR3 bases are TGTGCCTGCGAACCTAACCTCCTAGTTTACAATGAGCAGTTCTTC.

V usage is TRBV6-1 and J usage is TRBJ1-2; the D is unclear. CDR1 and CDR2 from the germline V gene are MNHNS and SASEGT. The CDR3 is 13 amino acids. V lost 8 bases and J lost 4, with 14 bases in between. The CDR3 nucleotides are TGTGCCAGCTTCAAGGGAGGTGGCTATGGCTACACCTTC. Amino acid sequence: CASFKGGGYGYTF.

The rearrangement uses TRBV11-3 and TRBJ2-1; D possibly corresponds to TRBD2 (5 bases). The DNA matches TRBJ2-5 better at its end, which makes the J call doubtful. The CDR3 spans 13 residues. Germline CDR1 SGHNT, CDR2 YENEEA. This CDR3 is CASSFSSKETQYF. In DNA form, the CDR3 reads TGTGCCAGCAGCTTTTCTAGCAAAGAGACCCAGTACTTC.

This clonotype was detected only a few times. The chain uses TRBV6-4 and TRBJ2-1, with 9 bases identical to TRBD2. There are 16 residues in the CDR3. Per the germline V gene, CDR1 is MRHNA and CDR2 is SNTAGT. V lost 0 bases to trimming and J lost 2 bases; unmatched junction nucleotides: 2. The CDR3 bases are TGTGCCAGCAGTGACTCGCTAGCGGGAACCTACAATGAGCAGTTCTTC. Translating gives CASSDSLAGTYNEQFF.